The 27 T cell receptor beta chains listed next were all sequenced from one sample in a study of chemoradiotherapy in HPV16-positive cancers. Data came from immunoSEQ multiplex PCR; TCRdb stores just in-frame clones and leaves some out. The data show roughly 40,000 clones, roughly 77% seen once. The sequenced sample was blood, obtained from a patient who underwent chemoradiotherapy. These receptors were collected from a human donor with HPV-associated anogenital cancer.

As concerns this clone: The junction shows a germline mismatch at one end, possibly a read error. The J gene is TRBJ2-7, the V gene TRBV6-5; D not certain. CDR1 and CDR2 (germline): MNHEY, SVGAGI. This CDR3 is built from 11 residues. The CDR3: CASSYSHEQYF. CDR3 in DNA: TGTGCCAGCAGTTACTCCCACGAGCAGTACTTC.

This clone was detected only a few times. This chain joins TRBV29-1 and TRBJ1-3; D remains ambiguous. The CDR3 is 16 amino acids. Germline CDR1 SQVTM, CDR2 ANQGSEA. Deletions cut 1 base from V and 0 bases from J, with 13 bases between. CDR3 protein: CSVEGMGGSSGNTIYF. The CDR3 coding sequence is TGCAGCGTTGAAGGAATGGGAGGAAGCTCTGGAAACACCATATATTTT.

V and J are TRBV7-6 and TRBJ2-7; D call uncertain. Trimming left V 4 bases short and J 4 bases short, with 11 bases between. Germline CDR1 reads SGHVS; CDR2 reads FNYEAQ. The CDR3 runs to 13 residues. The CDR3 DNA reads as TGTGCCAGCAGCTCTACGGAATATTACGAGCAGTACTTC. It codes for CASSSTEYYEQYF.

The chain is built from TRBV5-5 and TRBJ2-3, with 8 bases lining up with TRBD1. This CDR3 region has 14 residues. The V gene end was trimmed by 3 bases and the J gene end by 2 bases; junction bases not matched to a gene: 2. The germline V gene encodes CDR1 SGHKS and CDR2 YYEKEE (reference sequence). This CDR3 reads CASSSGQDTDTQYF. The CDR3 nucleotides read TGTGCCAGCAGCTCGGGACAGGACACAGATACGCAGTATTTT.

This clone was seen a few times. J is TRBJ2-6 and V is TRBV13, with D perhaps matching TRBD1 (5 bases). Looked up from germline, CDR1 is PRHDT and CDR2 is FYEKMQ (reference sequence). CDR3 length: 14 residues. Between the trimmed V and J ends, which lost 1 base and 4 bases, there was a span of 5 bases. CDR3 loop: CASSLEGGANVLTF. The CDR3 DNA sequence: TGTGCCAGCAGCTTAGAGGGGGGGGCCAACGTCCTGACTTTC.

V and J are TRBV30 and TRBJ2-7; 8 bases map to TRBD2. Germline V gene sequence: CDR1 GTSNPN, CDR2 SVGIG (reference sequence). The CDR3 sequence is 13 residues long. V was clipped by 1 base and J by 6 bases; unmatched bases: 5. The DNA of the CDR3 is TGTGCCTGGAGTGCCCACGGGAGGGGCGAGCAGTACTTC. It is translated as CAWSAHGRGEQYF.

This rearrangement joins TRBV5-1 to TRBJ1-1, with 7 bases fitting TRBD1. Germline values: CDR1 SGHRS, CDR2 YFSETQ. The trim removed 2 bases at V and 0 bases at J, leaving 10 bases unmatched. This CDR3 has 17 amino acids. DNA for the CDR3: TGCGCCAGCAGCTTAAAACAGGGGCAAACCTTGAACACTGAAGCTTTCTTT. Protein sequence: CASSLKQGQTLNTEAFF. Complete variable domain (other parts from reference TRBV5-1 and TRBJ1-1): KAGVTQTPRYLIKTRGQQVTLSCSPISGHRSVSWYQQTPGQGLQFLFEYFSETQRNKGNFPGRFSGRQFSNSRSEMNVSTLELGDSALYLCASSLKQGQTLNTEAFFGQGTRLTVV.

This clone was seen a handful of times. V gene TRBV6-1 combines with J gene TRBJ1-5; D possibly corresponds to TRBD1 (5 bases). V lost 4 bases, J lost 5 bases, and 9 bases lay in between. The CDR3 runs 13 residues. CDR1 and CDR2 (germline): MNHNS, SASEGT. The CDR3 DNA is TGTGCCAGCAGTGCAAGGGACTATCAGCCCCAGCATTTT. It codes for CASSARDYQPQHF.

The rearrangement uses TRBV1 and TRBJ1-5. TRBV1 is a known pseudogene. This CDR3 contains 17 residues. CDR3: CTSSPNDTSFSNQPQHF. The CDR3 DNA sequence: TGCACCAGCAGCCCGAATGATACTTCCTTTAGCAATCAGCCCCAGCATTTT.

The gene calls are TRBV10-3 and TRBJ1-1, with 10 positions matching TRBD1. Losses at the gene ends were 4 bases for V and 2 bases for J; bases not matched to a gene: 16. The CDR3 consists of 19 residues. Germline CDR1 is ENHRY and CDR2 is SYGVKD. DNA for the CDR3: TGTGCCATCAGTGGGAGCTTGGGACAGGGGAAGAACGGAAACACTGAAGCTTTCTTT. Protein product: CAISGSLGQGKNGNTEAFF.

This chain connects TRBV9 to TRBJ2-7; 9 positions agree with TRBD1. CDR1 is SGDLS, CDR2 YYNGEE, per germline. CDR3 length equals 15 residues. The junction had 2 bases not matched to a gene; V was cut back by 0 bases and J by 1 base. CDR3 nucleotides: TGTGCCAGCAGCGTAGCCGGGACAGGGTCCTACGAGCAGTACTTC. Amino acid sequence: CASSVAGTGSYEQYF.

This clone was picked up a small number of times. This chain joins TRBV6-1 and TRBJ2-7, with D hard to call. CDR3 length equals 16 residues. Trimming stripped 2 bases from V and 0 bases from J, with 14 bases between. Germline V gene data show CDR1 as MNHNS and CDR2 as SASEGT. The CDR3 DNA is TGTGCCAGCAGTGAACGCGTGACACCCAACTCCTACGAGCAGTACTTC. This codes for CASSERVTPNSYEQYF.

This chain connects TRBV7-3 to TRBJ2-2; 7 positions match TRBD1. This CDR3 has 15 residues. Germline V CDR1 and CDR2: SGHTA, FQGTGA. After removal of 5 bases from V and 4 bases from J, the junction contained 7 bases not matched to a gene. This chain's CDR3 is CASSASGGVTGELFF. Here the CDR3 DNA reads TGTGCCAGCAGCGCCTCAGGGGGAGTCACCGGGGAGCTGTTTTTT.

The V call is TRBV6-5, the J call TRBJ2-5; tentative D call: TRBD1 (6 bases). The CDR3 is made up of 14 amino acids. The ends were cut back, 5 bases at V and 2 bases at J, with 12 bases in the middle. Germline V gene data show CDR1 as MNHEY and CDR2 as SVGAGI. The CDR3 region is CASSQGTLQETQYF. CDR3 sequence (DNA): TGTGCCAGCAGTCAGGGGACACTTCAAGAGACCCAGTACTTC.

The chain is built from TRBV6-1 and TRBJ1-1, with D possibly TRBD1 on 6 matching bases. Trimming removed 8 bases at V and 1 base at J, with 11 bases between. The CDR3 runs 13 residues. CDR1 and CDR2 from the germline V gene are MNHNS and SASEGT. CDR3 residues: CASAGQPNTEAFF. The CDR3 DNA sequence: TGTGCCAGCGCCGGACAGCCGAACACTGAAGCTTTCTTT.

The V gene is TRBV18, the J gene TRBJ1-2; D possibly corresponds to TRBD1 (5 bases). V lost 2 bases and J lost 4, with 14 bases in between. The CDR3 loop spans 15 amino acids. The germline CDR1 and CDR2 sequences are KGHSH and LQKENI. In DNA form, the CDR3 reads TGTGCCAGCTCACCATCAGGGACTATAACCTATGGCTACACCTTC. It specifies CASSPSGTITYGYTF. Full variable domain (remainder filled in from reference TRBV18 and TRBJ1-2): NAGVMQNPRHLVRRRGQEARLRCSPMKGHSHVYWYRQLPEEGLKFMVYLQKENIIDESGMPKERFSAEFPKEGPSILRIQQVVRGDSAAYFCASSPSGTITYGYTFGSGTRLTVV.

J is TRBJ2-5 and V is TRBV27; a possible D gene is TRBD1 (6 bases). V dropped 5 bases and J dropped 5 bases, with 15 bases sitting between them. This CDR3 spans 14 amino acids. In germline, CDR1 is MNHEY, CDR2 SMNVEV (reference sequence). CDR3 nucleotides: TGTGCCAGCAGTGGGACATGGTACATGGAGACCCAGTACTTC. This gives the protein CASSGTWYMETQYF.

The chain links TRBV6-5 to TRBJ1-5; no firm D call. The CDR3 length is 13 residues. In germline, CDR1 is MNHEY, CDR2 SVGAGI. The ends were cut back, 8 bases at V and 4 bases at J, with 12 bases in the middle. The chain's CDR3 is CASRGGTNQPQHF. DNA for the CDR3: TGTGCCAGCCGAGGAGGAACAAATCAGCCCCAGCATTTT.

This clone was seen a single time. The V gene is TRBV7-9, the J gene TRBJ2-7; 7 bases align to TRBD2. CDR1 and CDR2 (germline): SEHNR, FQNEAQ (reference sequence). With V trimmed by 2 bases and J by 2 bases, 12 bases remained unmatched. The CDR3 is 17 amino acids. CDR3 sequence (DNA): TGTGCCAGCAGCTTATGGGGCCAGCGGGGCACGACCTACGAGCAGTACTTC. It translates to CASSLWGQRGTTYEQYF.

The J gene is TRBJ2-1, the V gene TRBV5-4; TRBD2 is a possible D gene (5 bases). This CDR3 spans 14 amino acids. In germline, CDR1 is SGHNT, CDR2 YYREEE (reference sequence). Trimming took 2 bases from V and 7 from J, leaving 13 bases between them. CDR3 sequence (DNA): TGTGCCAGCAGCTTATTGCAGGACTGGAATGAGCAGTTCTTC. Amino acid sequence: CASSLLQDWNEQFF. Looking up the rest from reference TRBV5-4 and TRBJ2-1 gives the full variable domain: ETGVTQSPTHLIKTRGQQVTLRCSSQSGHNTVSWYQQALGQGPQFIFQYYREEENGRGNFPPRFSGLQFPNYSSELNVNALELDDSALYLCASSLLQDWNEQFFGPGTRLTVL.

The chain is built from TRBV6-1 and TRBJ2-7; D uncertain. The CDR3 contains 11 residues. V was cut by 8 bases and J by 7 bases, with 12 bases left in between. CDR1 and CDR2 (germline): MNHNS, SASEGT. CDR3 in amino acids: CASEVVQEQYF. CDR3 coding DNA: TGTGCCAGCGAAGTCGTCCAAGAGCAGTACTTC.

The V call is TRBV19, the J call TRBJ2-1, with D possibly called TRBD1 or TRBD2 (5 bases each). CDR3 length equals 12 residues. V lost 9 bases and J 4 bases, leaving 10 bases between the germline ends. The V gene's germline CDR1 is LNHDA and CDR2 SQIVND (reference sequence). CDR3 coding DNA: TGTGCCAGCTCTGAGGGGTACAATGAGCAGTTCTTC. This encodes CASSEGYNEQFF.

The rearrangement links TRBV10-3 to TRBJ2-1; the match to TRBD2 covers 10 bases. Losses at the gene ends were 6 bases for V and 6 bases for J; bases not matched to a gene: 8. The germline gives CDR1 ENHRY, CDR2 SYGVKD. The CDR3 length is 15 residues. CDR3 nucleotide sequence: TGTGCCATCAGACCAATAGCGGGGGGCCCCAATGAGCAGTTCTTC. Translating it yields CAIRPIAGGPNEQFF.

The CDR3 nucleotides are TGTGCCAGCAGCCTTAGGGGTGAGGACACTGAAGCTTTCTTT. It codes for CASSLRGEDTEAFF. This sequence joins TRBV7-9 and TRBJ1-1; possibly TRBD1 for D (5 bases). Germline V gene sequence: CDR1 SEHNR, CDR2 FQNEAQ (reference sequence). The CDR3 extends over 14 amino acids. V was clipped by 5 bases and J by 3 bases, with 13 bases between them.

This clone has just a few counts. CDR3 DNA sequence: TGTGCCAGCAATGGGGACAGGGGCTATGGCTACACCTTC. This sequence encodes CASNGDRGYGYTF. The chain combines TRBV2 with TRBJ1-2; TRBD1 agrees at 10 bases. There are 13 residues in the CDR3. J gave up 4 bases and V 7 bases, and 3 bases lay outside the gene matches. Per the germline V gene, CDR1 is SNHLY and CDR2 is FYNNEI.

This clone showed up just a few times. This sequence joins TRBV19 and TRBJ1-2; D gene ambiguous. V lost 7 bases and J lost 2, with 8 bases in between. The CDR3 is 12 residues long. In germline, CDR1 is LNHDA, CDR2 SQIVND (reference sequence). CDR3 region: CASKEGNYGYTF. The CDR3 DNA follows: TGTGCCAGTAAAGAAGGGAACTATGGCTACACCTTC.

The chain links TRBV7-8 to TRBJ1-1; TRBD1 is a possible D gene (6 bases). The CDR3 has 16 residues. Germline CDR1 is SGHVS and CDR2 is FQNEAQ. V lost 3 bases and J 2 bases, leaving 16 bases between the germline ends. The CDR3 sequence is CASSFGTRISNTEAFF. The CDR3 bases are TGTGCCAGCAGCTTCGGGACAAGGATAAGCAACACTGAAGCTTTCTTT. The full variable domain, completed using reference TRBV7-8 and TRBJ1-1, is GAGVSQSPRYKVAKRGQDVALRCDPISGHVSLFWYQQALGQGPEFLTYFQNEAQLDKSGLPSDRFFAERPEGSVSTLKIQRTQQEDSAVYLCASSFGTRISNTEAFFGQGTRLTVV.